This TCR beta chain was recorded in a study of T-cell reconstitution after alpha-beta-depleted transplantation in children (dated by TCRdb to about 2016). A note on the overall study: The study quantitatively tracked T-cell immune reconstitution after TCRalphabeta/CD19-depleted allogeneic hematopoietic cell transplantation in children using TCR repertoire profiling.

Per the publication, the treatment or condition label means: allogeneic hematopoietic cell transplantation with graft depleted of TCRalphabeta T cells and CD19 B cells. TCRalphabeta/CD19-depleted allogeneic hematopoietic cell grafts were given to the transplant recipients, all of whom were children. Overall study results and their limits: Apparently early alphabetaT-cell count recovery about two months after transplant reportedly relied on only several hundred rapidly expanded clones derived from non-depleted graft cells. Hyperexpanded clone frequencies declined over subsequent months; after one year, T-cell counts and TCRbeta diversity were mostly attributed to newly produced T cells. The high TCRbeta diversity at day 60 in some patients was ascribed to recipient T cells and intrathymic progenitors that had survived conditioning.

Preparation of the library involved PCR. TCRdb records Illumina HiSeq 2500 as the sequencer. To normalize quantification of the TCRbeta repertoire, the TCR libraries were built with molecular barcoding that relied on unique molecular identifiers. TCRdb reworked the public reads: Q25 trimming with fastp, MiXCR clone assembly, productive beta chains retained. Rows are combined by CDR3 protein, so each entry shows the most common genes and DNA. The sample table records approximately 230,000 distinct CDR3 sequences; about 24% of these occur just once. About 5% of the sample is in the top ten clones. This clonotype was seen a handful of times. Its recognized antigen is unknown. Per-base qualities were not stored, and no clone one base away is much larger. The sample here was PBMCs, mostly from graft donor cells, taken 360 days after TCRalphabeta/CD19-depleted stem cell transplant. The TCR comes from a female patient aged 2-9 years who had a stem cell transplant for congenital amegakaryocytic thrombocytopenia, so the T cells may come from the graft donor.

The CDR3 is CSAISILTSGGNEQFF. The DNA sequence reads TGCAGTGCTATAAGTATATTGACTAGCGGGGGGAATGAGCAGTTCTTC. The chain couples TRBV20-1 to TRBJ2-1; TRBD2 lines up with 13 middle nucleotides. Measured from the cysteine to the phenylalanine, the CDR3 is 16 residues long. The sequence is cut down to CDR3 DNA, 48 bases in frame from base 1. The CDR1 and CDR2 encoded by the germline V gene (reference sequence) are DFQATT and SNEGSKA. Trimming leaves V shorter by 4 bases and J shorter by 7 bases, with the junction holding 10 bases beyond the gene matches.